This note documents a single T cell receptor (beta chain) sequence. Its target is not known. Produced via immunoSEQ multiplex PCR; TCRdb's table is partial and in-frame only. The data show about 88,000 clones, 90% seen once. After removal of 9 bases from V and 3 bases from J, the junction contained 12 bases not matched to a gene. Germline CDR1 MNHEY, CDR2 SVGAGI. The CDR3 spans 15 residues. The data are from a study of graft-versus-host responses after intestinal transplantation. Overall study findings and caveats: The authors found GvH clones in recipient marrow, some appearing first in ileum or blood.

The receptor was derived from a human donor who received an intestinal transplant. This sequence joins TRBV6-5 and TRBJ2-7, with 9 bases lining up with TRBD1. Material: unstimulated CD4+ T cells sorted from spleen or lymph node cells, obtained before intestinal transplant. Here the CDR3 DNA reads TGTGCCAGGGTACGAGGGGACAGGGAAAACTACGAGCAGTACTTC. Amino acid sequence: CARVRGDRENYEQYF.